The rows below give T cell receptor beta chains drawn from one sample of a study of regulatory T cells in long-lasting Graves disease. A single record per CDR3 protein comes from TCRdb applying MiXCR to the multiplex PCR reads. The data hold about 540,000 distinct CDR3 sequences, with about 13% observed a single time. These data also featured in a second study, about T cells in Graves' hyperthyroidism and ophthalmopathy.

The source was peripheral blood mononuclear cells (PBMCs), collected at new diagnosis, from a patient treated with antithyroid drugs. These receptors originate from a young man with Graves disease. Each CDR3 is given with its conserved first and last residue. A D gene is named only where the DNA matches it firmly. Expanded clones get a size class; other rows say once, few or many, or leave the size out.

>TRBV11-2|14|NA|NA|TRBJ2-7
TGTGCCAGCAGCTTAGATGGTAGGGGATGGGAGCAGTACTTC
CASSLDGRGWEQYF
>TRBV28|14|NA|many|TRBJ1-6
TGTGCCAGCAGTGCTGGACAGTATAATTCACCCCTCCACTTT
CASSAGQYNSPLHF
>TRBV9|18|NA|NA|TRBJ2-1
TGTGCCAGCAGCGTAGCTCGATTCATCGGGGCGTACGGGAATGAGCAGTTCTTC
CASSVARFIGAYGNEQFF
>TRBV10-3|13|NA|NA|TRBJ2-7
TGTGCCATCAGTGGACTCGAATCCTACGAGCAGTACTTC
CAISGLESYEQYF
>TRBV11-2|14|NA|many|TRBJ1-2
TGTGCCAGCAGCCCACCTGGGGGCGTGGCTGGCTACACCTTC
CASSPPGGVAGYTF
>TRBV6-5|14|TRBD2|many|TRBJ2-7
TGTGCCAGCAGTTACCCAGCGGGAGGAGGCGAGCAGTACTTC
CASSYPAGGGEQYF
>TRBV19|13|NA|NA|TRBJ1-1
TGTGCCACCTTTAGGGGAGAGGGGTATGAAGCTTTCTTT
CATFRGEGYEAFF
>TRBV2|15|TRBD1|many|TRBJ2-7
TGTGCCAGCAGTGAAAGGACAGGCAAGGGCCACGAGCAGTACTTC
CASSERTGKGHEQYF
>TRBV18|15|NA|few|TRBJ1-3
TGTGCCAGCTCACCACGACGGCTCTCTGGAAACACCATATATTTT
CASSPRRLSGNTIYF
>TRBV29-1|14|NA|many|TRBJ2-7
TGCAGCGTTGTTGGGACACAGGGTACCTACGAGCAGTACTTC
CSVVGTQGTYEQYF
>TRBV30|14|NA|few|TRBJ2-3
TGTGCCTGGAGCGTAGGCGGAACCGCAGATACGCAGTATTTT
CAWSVGGTADTQYF
>TRBV2|12|NA|NA|TRBJ1-1
TGTGCCAGCAGCCCCTCGAAGGGTGAAGCTTTCTTT
CASSPSKGEAFF
>TRBV7-8|18|TRBD2|NA|TRBJ2-7
TGTGCCAGCAGCCTGACCCCGGGCCTAGCGGGAGTAATCGGCGAGCAGTACTTC
CASSLTPGLAGVIGEQYF
>TRBV6-1|13|NA|many|TRBJ1-5
TGTGCCAGCGAGAGGGCGGTCTTGGAGCCCCAGCATTTT
CASERAVLEPQHF
>TRBV10-3|12|NA|many|TRBJ1-2
TGTGCCATCAGTGAACGGGACTATGGCTACACCTTC
CAISERDYGYTF
>TRBV15|12|NA|many|TRBJ1-1
TGTGCCACCAGCATACAGGGTTTTGAAGCTTTCTTT
CATSIQGFEAFF
>TRBV6-2/TRBV6-3|11|TRBD2|NA|TRBJ2-4
TGTGCCACCTGCGGGGGAAACATTCAGTACTTC
CATCGGNIQYF
>TRBV5-1|16|NA|NA|TRBJ1-2
TGCGCCAGCAGCTTGGTCCCTTCTGGCATAAGATATGGCTACACCTTC
CASSLVPSGIRYGYTF
>TRBV29-1|14|NA|many|TRBJ2-7
TGCAGCGTTGAACTCCCCGGCTGGAGCTACGAGCAGTACTTC
CSVELPGWSYEQYF
>TRBV18|12|NA|many|TRBJ2-3
TGTGCCAGCTCCCCCCTGTCCGATACGCAGTATTTT
CASSPLSDTQYF
>TRBV5-1|12|NA|many|TRBJ1-2
TGCGCCAGCAGCGAGACAGGAGGAGGCTACACCTTC
CASSETGGGYTF
>TRBV7-3|16|TRBD2|many|TRBJ2-2
TGTGCCAGCAGCCTAATGGGACTAGCCATGACCGGGGAGCTGTTTTTT
CASSLMGLAMTGELFF
>TRBV28|16|TRBD1|many|TRBJ1-2
TGTGCCAGCAGGGCGACAGGGGGGGTATCCAACTATGGCTACACCTTC
CASRATGGVSNYGYTF
>TRBV27|16|TRBD1|NA|TRBJ1-2
TGTGCCAGCAGTTTATCTTGGGACAGCAAAATCTATGGCTACACCTTC
CASSLSWDSKIYGYTF
>TRBV19|14|NA|few|TRBJ2-1
TGTGCCACTCGGGAAAGGACAGCCTACAATGAGCAGTTCTTC
CATRERTAYNEQFF
>TRBV25-1|14|TRBD2|few|TRBJ2-5
TGTGCCAGCAGTGAATACGGGGGGGGGCAGACCCAGTACTTC
CASSEYGGGQTQYF
>TRBV28|15|TRBD1|NA|TRBJ1-1
TGTGCCAGCAGTTCTCCGGGACAGGAACACACTGAAGCTTTCTTT
CASSSPGQEHTEAFF
>TRBV4-1|16|TRBD2|NA|TRBJ2-5
TGCGCCAGCAGCCAAGATGCTAGCGGGAGCCCGGAGACCCAGTACTTC
CASSQDASGSPETQYF
>TRBV5-1|13|NA|many|TRBJ1-2
TGCGCCAGCAGCTTGAACTCCCGCTATGGCTACACCTTC
CASSLNSRYGYTF
>TRBV20-1|19|TRBD1|NA|TRBJ1-6
TGCAGTGCTAGAGATCAGGGCAGGGGGGGGAGAGCCTATAATTCACCCCTCCACTTT
CSARDQGRGGRAYNSPLHF
>TRBV30|16|NA|few|TRBJ2-7
TGTGCCTGGAGTTTTCCAAGCGTGGGTGTATCCTACGAGCAGTACTTC
CAWSFPSVGVSYEQYF
>TRBV7-8|14|NA|many|TRBJ2-5
TGTGCCAGCAGCTTCCCCGCGAGTGGAGAGACCCAGTACTTC
CASSFPASGETQYF
>TRBV5-4|15|NA|many|TRBJ2-7
TGTGCCAGCAGCTCTGCGACTTCTGCTTCCTACGAGCAGTACTTC
CASSSATSASYEQYF